This T cell receptor beta chain was identified in a study of chemoradiotherapy in HPV16-positive cancers. Study details: A couple of HPV16-positive patients' cells yielded candidate HPV-specific clones and common motifs.

The count of this clone is one. The antigen is unknown. Overall study results and limits: Only a couple of HPV16-positive patients supplied the functional HPV-specificity definition. Candidate HPV-specific clones and E7-related TCR motifs grew in tumor during treatment.

Assay used: immunoSEQ multiplex PCR; TCRdb lists only in-frame clones, some missing. The sample records a few thousand clones, about 85% being singletons. This specimen consisted of tumor tissue, obtained from a patient who underwent chemoradiotherapy. This clonotype was sampled from a human donor with HPV-associated anogenital cancer.

CDR3 sequence: CASSQDLVGRGSYNEQFF. The CDR3 DNA reads TGCGCCAGCAGCCAAGATTTGGTGGGCAGGGGCTCCTACAATGAGCAGTTCTTC. The chain combines TRBV4-1 with TRBJ2-1; tentative D call: TRBD1 (6 bases). Trimming took off 0 bases at V and 0 bases at J, with 15 bases between the two ends. CDR3 length: 18 residues. Germline V gene data show CDR1 as MGHRA and CDR2 as YSYEKL.